The present entry profiles one TCR beta chain with its context. This CDR3 has 15 residues. CDR1 and CDR2 (germline): SGHRS, YFSETQ. Deletions cut 1 base from V and 8 bases from J, with 18 bases between. The sample belongs to a study of regulatory T cells in long-lasting Graves disease. Construction of TCR beta libraries relied on iRepertoire HTBI primers and on Arm-PCR targeting CDR3 regions. Each CDR3 protein gets one entry after TCRdb re-called the multiplex PCR reads with MiXCR. Seen here are 350,000 to 550,000 distinct CDR3 sequences, 11% to 15% observed once, and the top ten hold roughly a sixth. Described time point: newly diagnosed GD, antithyroid drugs for less than 3 months. PBMC-extracted RNA yielded the TCR library. The same data also contributed to another study, on T cells in Graves' hyperthyroidism and ophthalmopathy. That paper states: Blood also held most thyroid clonotypes expanded beyond 0.001.

The chain has TRBV5-1 and TRBJ1-2, with D uncertain. The sample was peripheral blood mononuclear cells (PBMCs), taken at new diagnosis, from a patient treated with antithyroid drugs. This clonotype was obtained from a woman between 45 and 65 years old with Graves disease. The CDR3 reads CASSLRTESKIGYTF. The CDR3 DNA follows: TGCGCCAGCAGCTTGAGAACTGAAAGCAAGATAGGCTACACCTTC.